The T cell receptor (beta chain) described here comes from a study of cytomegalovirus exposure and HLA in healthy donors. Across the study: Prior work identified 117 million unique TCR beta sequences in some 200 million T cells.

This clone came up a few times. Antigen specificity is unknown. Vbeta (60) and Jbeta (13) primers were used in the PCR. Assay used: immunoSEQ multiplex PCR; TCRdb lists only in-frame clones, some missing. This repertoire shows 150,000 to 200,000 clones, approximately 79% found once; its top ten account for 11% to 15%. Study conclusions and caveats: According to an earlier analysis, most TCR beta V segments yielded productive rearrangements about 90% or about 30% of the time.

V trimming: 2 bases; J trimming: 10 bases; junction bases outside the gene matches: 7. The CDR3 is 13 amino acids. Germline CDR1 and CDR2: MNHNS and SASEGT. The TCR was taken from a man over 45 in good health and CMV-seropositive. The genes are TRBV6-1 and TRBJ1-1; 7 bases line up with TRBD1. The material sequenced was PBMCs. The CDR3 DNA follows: TGTGCCAGCAGTGAACTTCTGGCAGGGGGAGCTTTCTTT. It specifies CASSELLAGGAFF.